This T cell receptor beta chain was documented in a study of blood T cell repertoires in COVID-19. Study at large: Acute and convalescent COVID-19 samples came from the United States, Italy and Spain.

Clones were read by immunoSEQ multiplex PCR, and TCRdb kept only the in-frame ones, dropping some. The table has about 290,000 clones, about nine tenths seen once. Donors were grouped by their self-reported clinical history. Cohort 3 recovered donors had two negative PCRs, clearance, or symptom resolution. The CDR3 totals 12 residues. Trimming removed 4 bases from V and 7 bases from J, with 8 bases in between. Germline V lookup: CDR1 ENHRY, CDR2 SYGVKD. This clone was observed a few times. The sequenced sample consisted of PBMCs or T cells enriched from blood (not recorded which). This TCR derives from a woman aged 40 to 50 who had recovered from COVID-19. The J gene is TRBJ2-1, the V gene TRBV10-3; tentative D call: TRBD1 (5 bases). CDR3 residues: CAISGGENEQFF. Written as DNA, the CDR3 is TGTGCCATCAGTGGGGGCGAAAATGAGCAGTTCTTC.